This entry concerns a single T cell receptor (beta chain). This specimen comes from a study of blood T cells in healthy people across ages. A second PCR of 7 to 11 cycles used a sample-barcoded 5' primer and a J-beta primer mix. TCRdb re-analysed the 5' RACE reads in MiXCR, keeping a single row per CDR3 protein. This table has hundreds of thousands of distinct CDR3 sequences, 45% to 70% appearing once. J was trimmed by 0 bases and V by 2 bases; bases with no gene match: 4. The germline V gene encodes CDR1 SGHTA and CDR2 FQGNSA. The CDR3 consists of 16 residues. The J gene is TRBJ1-2, the V gene TRBV7-2, with TRBD1 matching over 9 bases. The specimen sequenced was blood. This TCR came from a man aged 40-55 years in good health. CDR3 loop: CASSLRTGATNYGYTF. The CDR3 DNA reads TGTGCCAGCAGCTTAAGGACAGGGGCAACTAACTATGGCTACACCTTC.